The clone carrying this T cell receptor (beta chain) occurred many times. Its antigen is still unknown. TRBV12-4/TRBJ1-2 clonotypes were amplified with adaptor-ligated barcode primers. TCRdb ran MiXCR on the multiplex PCR reads and lists one entry per CDR3 protein. Here the sample spans a few thousand distinct CDR3 sequences, 1.1% being singletons. With 6 bases clipped from V and 5 bases from J, the junction kept 5 bases outside the gene matches. CDR3 size: 13 residues. Cells sorted as Tregs were CD4+, CD25+ and CD127-/low. Study outcomes and limitations: Tumor Tregs overlapped most with tumor, then blood, naive CD4+ cells. Tumor memory CD4+ T cell TCR gene usage was found to cluster with blood and lymph node memory CD4+ cells and with lymph node naive CD4+ cells. Approximately 13% of tumor Treg sequences matched naive CD4+ cells.

The sequence was obtained from a female donor with breast cancer. The sample comprised tumor-infiltrating Tregs sorted from the breast tumor. This chain joins TRBV12-3 or TRBV12-4 and TRBJ1-2; 8 positions match TRBD1. CDR3 DNA sequence: TGTGCCAGCAGCACCGGGACAGGATATGGCTACACCTTC. Protein: CASSTGTGYGYTF.